This T cell receptor (beta chain) was found in a study of T cells in localized non-small cell lung cancer. TCRdb's copy holds only in-frame clones and misses some; the assay was immunoSEQ multiplex PCR. This table has some 82,000 clones, around 80% appearing once. As for this clone: The antigen is undetermined.

V lost 7 bases and J 6 bases, leaving 13 bases between the germline ends. The CDR3 extends over 14 amino acids. The V gene's germline CDR1 is MDHEN and CDR2 SYDVKM. General study points: Uninvolved adjacent lung showed higher T cell clonality than tumor. Adjacent lung held a median roughly 54 of the top 100 tumor clones.

The source is a man between 40 and 75 years old with stage II squamous cell lung carcinoma. The V and J genes are TRBV28 and TRBJ1-6; D is possibly TRBD1 (5 bases). Sequencing was performed on PBMCs, taken before any cancer treatment. In DNA, the CDR3 is TGTGCCAGCACCCGGGACGGTACTAATTCACCCCTCCACTTT. Encoded protein: CASTRDGTNSPLHF.